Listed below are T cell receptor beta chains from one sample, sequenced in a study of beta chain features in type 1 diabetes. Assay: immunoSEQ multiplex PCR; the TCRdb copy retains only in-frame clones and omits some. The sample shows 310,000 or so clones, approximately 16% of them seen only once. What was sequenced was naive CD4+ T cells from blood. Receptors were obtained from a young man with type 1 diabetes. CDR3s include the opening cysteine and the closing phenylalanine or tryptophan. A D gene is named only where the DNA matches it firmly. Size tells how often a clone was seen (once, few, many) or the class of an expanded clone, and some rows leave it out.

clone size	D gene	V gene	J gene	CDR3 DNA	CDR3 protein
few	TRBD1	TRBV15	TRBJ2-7	TGTGCCACCAGCAAAACCGGGACAGGGATTTTTTACGAGCAGTACTTC	CATSKTGTGIFYEQYF
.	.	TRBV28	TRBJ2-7	TGTGCCAGCAGTGCAGGGGTGCACGAGCAGTACTTC	CASSAGVHEQYF
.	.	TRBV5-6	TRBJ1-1	TGTGCCAGCAGCTATGACAACAGGGTCACTGAAGCTTTCTTT	CASSYDNRVTEAFF
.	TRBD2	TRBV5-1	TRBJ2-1	TGCGCCAGCAGCTTGAGCGGACGGGAGGGTTTCGATGAGCAGTTCTTC	CASSLSGREGFDEQFF
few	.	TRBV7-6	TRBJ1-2	TGTGCCAGCAGCCTGCTTCTCAGGGGCGGTGAGGACTATGGCTACACCTTC	CASSLLLRGGEDYGYTF
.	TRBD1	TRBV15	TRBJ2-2	TGTGCCACCAGCAGAGATTCGAGGGGGCGCAGGACCGGGGAGCTGTTTTTT	CATSRDSRGRRTGELFF
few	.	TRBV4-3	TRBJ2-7	TGCGCCAGCACTACCAACTTCGGGGACTCCTACGAGCAGTACTTC	CASTTNFGDSYEQYF
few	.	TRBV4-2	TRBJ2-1	TGTGCCAGCAGCCAAGAGGGGGCTCGCGTGTACAATGAGCAGTTCTTC	CASSQEGARVYNEQFF
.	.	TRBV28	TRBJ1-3	TGTGCCAGCAGTTTACCCCGCAGGACTGGAAACACCATATATTTT	CASSLPRRTGNTIYF
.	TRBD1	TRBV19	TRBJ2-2	TGTGCCAGTCTCCGGGACAGACACACCGGGGAGCTGTTTTTT	CASLRDRHTGELFF
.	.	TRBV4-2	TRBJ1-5	TGTGCCAGCAGCCAGGTCGGGTTCAATCAGCCCCAGCATTTT	CASSQVGFNQPQHF
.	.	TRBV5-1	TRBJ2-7	TGCGCCAGCAGTGGCGGGGACAGTACCTACGAGCAGTACTTC	CASSGGDSTYEQYF
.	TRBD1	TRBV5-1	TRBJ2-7	TGCGCCAGCAGCTTGTTCCAGGGGGAAGAGCAGTACTTC	CASSLFQGEEQYF
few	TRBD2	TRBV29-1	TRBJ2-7	TGCAGCGTTTCGAGGCAAGCGGGAGGGTCTAGGTACGAGCAGTACTTC	CSVSRQAGGSRYEQYF
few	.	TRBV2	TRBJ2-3	TGTGCCAGCAAGCTAGCGAGGAGCACAGATACGCAGTATTTT	CASKLARSTDTQYF
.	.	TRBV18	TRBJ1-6	TGTGCCAGCTCACCATTTCCTCAGAATTCACCCCTCCACTTT	CASSPFPQNSPLHF
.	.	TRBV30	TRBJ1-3	TGTGCCTACTCCGCCGAGGGAAACACCATATATTTT	CAYSAEGNTIYF
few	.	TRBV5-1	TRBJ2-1	TGCGCCAGCAGCTTGGAGCAGGGGATTCGGGAGCAGTTCTTC	CASSLEQGIREQFF
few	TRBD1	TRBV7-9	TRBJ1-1	TGTGCCAGCAGCTCGACAGGGGCAAGGAACACTGAAGCTTTCTTT	CASSSTGARNTEAFF
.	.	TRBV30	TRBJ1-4	TGTGCCTGGAGCGGGGGAGGTGAAAAACTGTTTTTT	CAWSGGGEKLFF
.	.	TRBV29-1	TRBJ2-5	TGCAGCGTTGTCCGGCAAGAGACCCAGTACTTC	CSVVRQETQYF
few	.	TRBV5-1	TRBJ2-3	TGCGCCAGCCGTCCCCTTGAGAGCGGTTATAGCACAGATACGCAGTATTTT	CASRPLESGYSTDTQYF